The 9 T cell receptor beta chains listed next were all sequenced from one sample in a study of identical twins. Via MiXCR, TCRdb re-called the 5' RACE reads, giving one row per CDR3 protein. The profile covers about 660,000 distinct CDR3 sequences, with approximately 9% appearing a single time and 0.8% to 1% taken by the ten largest. The same sample was also used in a study of yellow fever vaccine responses in identical twins.

Sequencing was carried out using PBMCs. The receptors stem from a woman aged 18-30 years in good health.

CDR3 nucleotide sequence: TGTGCCAGCAGCGAAGCCGGGAGGGATCTAGAGACCCAGTACTTC. It yields the protein CASSEAGRDLETQYF. The chain has TRBV7-9 and TRBJ2-5; 8 bases line up with TRBD2. This CDR3 spans 15 amino acids. V shed 5 bases and J 4 bases; nucleotides not matched to a gene: 9. Germline V gives CDR1 SEHNR, CDR2 FQNEAQ (reference sequence).

This clonotype was observed a few times. The V gene is TRBV5-1, the J gene TRBJ1-2; no definite D call. V dropped 0 bases and J dropped 3 bases, with 6 bases sitting between them. Looked up from germline, CDR1 is SGHRS and CDR2 is YFSETQ. The CDR3 has 13 amino acids. CDR3 nucleotides: TGCGCCAGCAGCTTGGGGGATCACTATGGCTACACCTTC. It is translated as CASSLGDHYGYTF.

This clonotype was observed many times. The gene calls are TRBV6-5 and TRBJ2-1; D gene ambiguous. The germline V gene encodes CDR1 MNHEY and CDR2 SVGAGI. V lost 8 bases to trimming and J lost 6 bases, with 11 bases between them. This CDR3 has 12 amino acids. CDR3 protein: CASGVSGNEQFF. The CDR3 nucleotides read TGTGCCAGCGGGGTTTCGGGCAATGAGCAGTTCTTC.

This clonotype has only a few counts. The chain recombines TRBV4-3 with TRBJ2-3; TRBD2 aligns across 9 bases. With V trimmed by 2 bases and J by 2 bases, 2 bases remained unmatched. Germline V CDR1 and CDR2: LGHNA, YSLEER. The CDR3 is 15 residues long. CDR3 sequence reads: CASSQLAGPTDTQYF. DNA of the CDR3: TGCGCCAGCAGCCAACTAGCGGGACCCACAGATACGCAGTATTTT.

This clonotype was observed a handful of times. The chain joins TRBV12-3 or TRBV12-4 to TRBJ2-7; weak D call: TRBD1 (7 bases). This CDR3 has 14 residues. V lost 4 bases and J 3 bases, leaving 13 bases between the germline ends. Here the CDR3 DNA reads TGTGCCAGCAGTTGGGCGGGGACAGTCTACGAGCAGTACTTC. Encoded protein: CASSWAGTVYEQYF.

V usage is TRBV27 and J usage is TRBJ2-7; D is possibly TRBD2 (6 bases). CDR3 length: 13 residues. CDR1 and CDR2 (germline): MNHEY, SMNVEV (reference sequence). V lost 2 bases and J lost 6, with 11 bases in between. The CDR3 reads CASSLTLGGEQYF. DNA for the CDR3: TGTGCCAGCAGTTTAACCCTCGGGGGCGAGCAGTACTTC.

This clonotype was seen more than once but under ten times. This sequence joins TRBV5-4 and TRBJ2-3; D remains unclear. CDR3 size: 14 residues. Trimming left V 0 bases short and J 2 bases short, with 7 bases between. CDR1 is SGHNT and CDR2 is YYREEE in the germline V gene (reference sequence). This CDR3 is CASSLGPDTDTQYF. The DNA of the CDR3 is TGTGCCAGCAGCTTGGGGCCTGACACAGATACGCAGTATTTT.

This clonotype was detected only a few times. V and J are TRBV6-1 and TRBJ2-5; possibly TRBD1 for D (7 bases). The CDR3 contains 17 residues. V lost 6 bases to trimming and J lost 2 bases, with 22 bases between them. Germline CDR1 reads MNHNS; CDR2 reads SASEGT. CDR3 loop: CASSRQGGLEFQETQYF. DNA for the CDR3: TGTGCCAGCAGCCGGCAGGGGGGCCTTGAATTTCAAGAGACCCAGTACTTC.

Judged by abundance, this clonotype is medium-sized. This chain uses TRBV3-1 with TRBJ2-1; D possibly corresponds to TRBD2 (6 bases). V lost 4 bases to trimming and J lost 0 bases, with 13 bases between them. The CDR3 has 16 residues. Germline V gene lookup returns CDR1 LGHDT and CDR2 YNNKEL (reference sequence). The CDR3 region has the DNA TGTGCCAGCAGCCCTAGGGGACTGAGCTCCTACAATGAGCAGTTCTTC. It encodes CASSPRGLSSYNEQFF.